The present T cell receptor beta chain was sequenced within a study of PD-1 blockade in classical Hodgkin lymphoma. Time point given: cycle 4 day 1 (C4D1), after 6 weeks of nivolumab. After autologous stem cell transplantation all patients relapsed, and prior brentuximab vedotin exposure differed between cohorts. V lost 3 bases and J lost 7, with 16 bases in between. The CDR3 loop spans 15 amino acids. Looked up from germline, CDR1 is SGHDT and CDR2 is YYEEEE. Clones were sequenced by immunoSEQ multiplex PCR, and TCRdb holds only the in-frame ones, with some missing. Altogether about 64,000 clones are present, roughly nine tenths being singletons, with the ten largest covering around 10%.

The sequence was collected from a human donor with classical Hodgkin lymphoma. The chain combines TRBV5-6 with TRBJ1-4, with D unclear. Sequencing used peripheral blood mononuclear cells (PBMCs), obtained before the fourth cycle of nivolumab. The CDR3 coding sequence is TGTGCCAGCAGCTCCCGGGTCGGGGTCCTTGAAAAACTGTTTTTT. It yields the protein CASSSRVGVLEKLFF.